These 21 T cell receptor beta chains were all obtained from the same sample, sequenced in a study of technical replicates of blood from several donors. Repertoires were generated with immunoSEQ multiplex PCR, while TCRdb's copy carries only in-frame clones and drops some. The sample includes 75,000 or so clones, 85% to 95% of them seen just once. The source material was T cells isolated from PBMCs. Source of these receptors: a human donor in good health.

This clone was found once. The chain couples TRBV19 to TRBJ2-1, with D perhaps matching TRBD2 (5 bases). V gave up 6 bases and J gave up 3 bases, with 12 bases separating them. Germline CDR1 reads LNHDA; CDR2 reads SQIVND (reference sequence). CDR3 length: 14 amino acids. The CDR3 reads CASRSGSDYNEQFF. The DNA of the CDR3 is TGTGCCAGTAGATCGGGGTCAGACTACAATGAGCAGTTCTTC.

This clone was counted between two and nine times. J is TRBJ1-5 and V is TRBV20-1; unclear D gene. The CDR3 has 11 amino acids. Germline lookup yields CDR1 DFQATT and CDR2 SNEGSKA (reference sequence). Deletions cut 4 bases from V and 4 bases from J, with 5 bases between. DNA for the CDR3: TGCAGTGCTACCAATAATCAGCCCCAGCATTTT. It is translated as CSATNNQPQHF.

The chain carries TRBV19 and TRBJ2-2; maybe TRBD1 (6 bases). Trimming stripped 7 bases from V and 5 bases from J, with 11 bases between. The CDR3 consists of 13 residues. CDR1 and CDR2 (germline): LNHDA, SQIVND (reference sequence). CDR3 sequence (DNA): TGTGCCAGTAACAGGGTTGGAACCGGGGAGCTGTTTTTT. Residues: CASNRVGTGELFF.

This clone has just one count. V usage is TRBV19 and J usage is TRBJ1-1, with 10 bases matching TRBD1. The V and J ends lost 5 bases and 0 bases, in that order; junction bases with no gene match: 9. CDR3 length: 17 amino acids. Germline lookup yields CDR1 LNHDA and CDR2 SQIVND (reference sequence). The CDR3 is CASSARQGARLNTEAFF. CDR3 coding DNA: TGTGCCAGTAGTGCCCGACAGGGGGCTAGGTTGAACACTGAAGCTTTCTTT.

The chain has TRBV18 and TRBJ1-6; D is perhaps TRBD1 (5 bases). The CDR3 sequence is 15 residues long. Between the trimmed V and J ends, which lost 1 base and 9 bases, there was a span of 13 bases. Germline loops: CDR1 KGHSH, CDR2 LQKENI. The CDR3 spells CASSPQAGYGSPLHF. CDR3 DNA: TGTGCCAGCTCACCACAGGCAGGGTACGGTTCACCCCTCCACTTT.

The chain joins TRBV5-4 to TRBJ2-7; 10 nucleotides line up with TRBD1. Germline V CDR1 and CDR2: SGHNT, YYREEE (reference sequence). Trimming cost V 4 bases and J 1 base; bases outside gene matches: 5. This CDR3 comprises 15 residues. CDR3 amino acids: CASSARDRGSYEQYF. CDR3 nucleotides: TGTGCCAGCAGCGCCCGGGACAGGGGATCCTACGAGCAGTACTTC.

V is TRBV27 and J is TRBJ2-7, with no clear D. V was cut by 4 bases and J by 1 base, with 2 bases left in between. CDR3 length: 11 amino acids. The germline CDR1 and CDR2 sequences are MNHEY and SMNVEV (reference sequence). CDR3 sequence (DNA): TGTGCCAGCAGTTCTTCCTACGAGCAGTACTTC. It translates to CASSSSYEQYF.

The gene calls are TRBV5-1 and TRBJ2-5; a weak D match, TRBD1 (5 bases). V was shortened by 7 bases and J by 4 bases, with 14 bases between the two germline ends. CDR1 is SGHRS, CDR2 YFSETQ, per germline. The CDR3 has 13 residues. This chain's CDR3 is CASPWAQGETQYF. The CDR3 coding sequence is TGCGCCAGCCCCTGGGCGCAGGGAGAGACCCAGTACTTC.

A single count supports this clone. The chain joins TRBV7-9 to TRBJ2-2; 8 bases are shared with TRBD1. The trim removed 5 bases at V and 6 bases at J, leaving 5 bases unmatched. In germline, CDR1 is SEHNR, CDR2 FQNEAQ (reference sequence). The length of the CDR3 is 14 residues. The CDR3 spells CASSRTGLPGELFF. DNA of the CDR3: TGTGCCAGCAGCAGGACAGGGCTGCCCGGGGAGCTGTTTTTT.

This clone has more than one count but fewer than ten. The chain's CDR3 is CASSDSDTGTQYF. CDR3 coding DNA: TGTGCCAGCAGTGACTCGGACACAGGGACCCAGTACTTC. V is TRBV6-4 and J is TRBJ2-5; D possibly corresponds to TRBD1 (5 bases). There are 13 residues in the CDR3. CDR1 is MRHNA and CDR2 is SNTAGT in the germline V gene. Trimming removed 0 bases at V and 7 bases at J, with 9 bases between.

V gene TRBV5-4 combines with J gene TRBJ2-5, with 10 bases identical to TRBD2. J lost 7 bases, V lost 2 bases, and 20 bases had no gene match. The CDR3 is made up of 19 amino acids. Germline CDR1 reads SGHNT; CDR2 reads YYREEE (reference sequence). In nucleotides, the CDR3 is TGTGCCAGCAGCTTTGGGCCCGGGCTAGCGGGAGCCCCCCCGGGGACCCAGTACTTC. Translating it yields CASSFGPGLAGAPPGTQYF.

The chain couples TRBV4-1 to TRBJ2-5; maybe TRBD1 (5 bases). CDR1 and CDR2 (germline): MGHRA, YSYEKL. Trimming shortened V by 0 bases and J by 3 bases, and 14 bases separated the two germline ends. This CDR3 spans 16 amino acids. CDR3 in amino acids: CASSQDDSAGKETQYF. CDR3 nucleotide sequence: TGCGCCAGCAGCCAAGATGATTCTGCAGGGAAAGAGACCCAGTACTTC.

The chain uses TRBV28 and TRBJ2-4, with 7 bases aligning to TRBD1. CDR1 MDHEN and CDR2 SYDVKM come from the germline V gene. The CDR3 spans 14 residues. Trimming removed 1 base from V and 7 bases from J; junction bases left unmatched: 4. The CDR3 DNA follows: TGTGCCAGCAGTTTATTTGGACAGGTGAACATTCAGTACTTC. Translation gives CASSLFGQVNIQYF. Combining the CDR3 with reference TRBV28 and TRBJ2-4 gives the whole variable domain DVKVTQSSRYLVKRTGEKVFLECVQDMDHENMFWYRQDPGLGLRLIYFSYDVKMKEKGDIPEGYSVSREKKERFSLILESASTNQTSMYLCASSLFGQVNIQYFGAGTRLSVL.

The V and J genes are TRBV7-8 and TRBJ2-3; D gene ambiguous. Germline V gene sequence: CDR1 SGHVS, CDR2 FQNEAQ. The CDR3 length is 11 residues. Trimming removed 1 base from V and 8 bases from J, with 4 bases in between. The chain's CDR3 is CASSLGATQYF. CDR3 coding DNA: TGTGCCAGCAGCTTAGGGGCTACGCAGTATTTT.

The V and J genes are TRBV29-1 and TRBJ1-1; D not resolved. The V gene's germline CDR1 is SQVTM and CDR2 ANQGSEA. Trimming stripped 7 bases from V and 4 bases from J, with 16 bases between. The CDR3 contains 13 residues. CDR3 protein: CSATAGVATEAFF. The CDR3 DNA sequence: TGCAGCGCGACTGCTGGCGTAGCCACTGAAGCTTTCTTT.

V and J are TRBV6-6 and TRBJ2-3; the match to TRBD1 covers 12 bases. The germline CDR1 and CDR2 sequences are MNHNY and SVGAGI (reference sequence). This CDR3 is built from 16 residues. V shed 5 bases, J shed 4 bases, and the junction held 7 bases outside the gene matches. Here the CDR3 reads CASSLRDRGRPDTQYF. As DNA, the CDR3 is TGTGCCAGCAGTCTCCGGGACAGGGGGCGCCCAGATACGCAGTATTTT.

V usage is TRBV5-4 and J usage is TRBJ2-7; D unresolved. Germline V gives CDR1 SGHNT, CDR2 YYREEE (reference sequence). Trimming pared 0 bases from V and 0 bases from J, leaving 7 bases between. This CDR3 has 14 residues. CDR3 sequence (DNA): TGTGCCAGCAGCTTGGGAGGTAGCTCCTACGAGCAGTACTTC. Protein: CASSLGGSSYEQYF.

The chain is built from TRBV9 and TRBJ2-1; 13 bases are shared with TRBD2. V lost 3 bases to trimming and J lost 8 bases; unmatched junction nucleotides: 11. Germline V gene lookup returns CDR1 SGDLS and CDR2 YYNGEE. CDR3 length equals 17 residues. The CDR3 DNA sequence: TGTGCCAGCAGCGCAGTACCACTAGCGGGGGGGCTCGATGAGCAGTTCTTC. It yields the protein CASSAVPLAGGLDEQFF.

The DNA for the CDR3 is TGTGCCAGCCGACCCGGGACAGGGTCGTCCCAGTACTTC. Protein: CASRPGTGSSQYF. This sequence joins TRBV9 and TRBJ2-5; 9 bases are a match to TRBD1. CDR3 length equals 13 residues. J gave up 9 bases and V 7 bases, and 10 bases lay outside the gene matches. Per germline, CDR1 SGDLS and CDR2 YYNGEE.

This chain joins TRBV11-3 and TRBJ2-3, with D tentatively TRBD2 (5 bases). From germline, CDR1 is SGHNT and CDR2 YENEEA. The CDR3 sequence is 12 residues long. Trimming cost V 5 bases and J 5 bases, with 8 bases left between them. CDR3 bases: TGTGCCAGCAGCGCCGGAGGAGATACGCAGTATTTT. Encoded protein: CASSAGGDTQYF.

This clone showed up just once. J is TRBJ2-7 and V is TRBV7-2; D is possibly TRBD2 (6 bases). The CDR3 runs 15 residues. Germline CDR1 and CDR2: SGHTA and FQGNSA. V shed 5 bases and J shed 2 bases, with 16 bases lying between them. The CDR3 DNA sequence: TGTGCCAGCAGCCCACTCGGACTATCGACCTACGAGCAGTACTTC. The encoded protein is CASSPLGLSTYEQYF.